Each of the 5 T cell receptor beta chains below was sequenced from the same sample in a study of blood T cell repertoires in COVID-19. Method: immunoSEQ multiplex PCR; TCRdb's copy keeps in-frame clones and lacks some. The table shows approximately 200,000 clones, with 85% to 90% occurring only once. Sequenced sample: PBMCs or T cells enriched from blood (not recorded which). The receptor source for this set is a young woman in a cohort exposed to, infected with or recovered from COVID-19 (not recorded which).

The chain recombines TRBV10-3 with TRBJ1-5; 7 nucleotides match TRBD1. After removal of 4 bases from V and 2 bases from J, the junction contained 5 bases not matched to a gene. Germline V gives CDR1 ENHRY, CDR2 SYGVKD. This CDR3 has 15 residues. This CDR3 is CAISGEGAGNQPQHF. In nucleotides, the CDR3 is TGTGCCATCAGTGGAGAGGGGGCAGGCAATCAGCCCCAGCATTTT.

This chain connects TRBV28 to TRBJ2-2; 8 bases agree with TRBD2. The germline V gene has CDR1 MDHEN and CDR2 SYDVKM. With V trimmed by 6 bases and J by 7 bases, 10 bases remained unmatched. This CDR3 is 15 amino acids long. The CDR3 DNA sequence: TGTGCCAGCAGCTCAGGCGGGAGGCTGATCGGGGAGCTGTTTTTT. Encoded protein: CASSSGGRLIGELFF.

The chain links TRBV4-1 to TRBJ2-3, with 8 bases lining up with TRBD2. V lost 1 base, J lost 1 base, and 10 bases stayed unmatched. This CDR3 is 18 amino acids long. Germline-derived CDR1 and CDR2 are MGHRA and YSYEKL. CDR3 residues: CASSQVPSGGEGTDTQYF. DNA for the CDR3: TGCGCCAGCAGCCAAGTCCCAAGCGGGGGTGAGGGCACAGATACGCAGTATTTT.

The rearrangement links TRBV5-1 to TRBJ2-7, with TRBD1 as a possible D gene (6 bases). The CDR3 is 14 amino acids. V dropped 0 bases and J dropped 5 bases, with 12 bases sitting between them. The germline V gene has CDR1 SGHRS and CDR2 YFSETQ. The CDR3 DNA is TGCGCCAGCAGCTTGGTTCCAGGGGAAAACGAGCAGTACTTC. This encodes CASSLVPGENEQYF.

The chain has TRBV7-2 and TRBJ2-5, with D possibly being TRBD2 (7 bases). The V end was cut by 3 bases, the J end by 4 bases, with 12 bases between. Germline V gives CDR1 SGHTA, CDR2 FQGNSA. The CDR3 is 14 amino acids. The CDR3 DNA reads TGTGCCAGCAGCTTTGGCGGGGGCCGAGAGACCCAGTACTTC. Its translation: CASSFGGGRETQYF.